This TCR beta chain was sequenced during a study of blood T cell repertoires in COVID-19. This clone was detected a few times. The germline V gene has CDR1 MNHEY and CDR2 SVGAGI. V shed 0 bases and J shed 9 bases, with 12 bases lying between them. This CDR3 is built from 15 residues. The data were produced by immunoSEQ multiplex PCR, yet TCRdb's version contains in-frame clones alone and is incomplete. This sample yields about 180,000 clones, of which 83% are seen a single time; less than 2% belongs to the top ten. This sequence joins TRBV6-5 and TRBJ1-6; no firm D call. Material for sequencing was peripheral blood. This receptor was taken from a human donor in a cohort sampled during active COVID-19. The CDR3, as DNA: TGTGCCAGCAGTTACTCGAAGACACTTCGTTCACCCCTCCACTTT. Encoded protein: CASSYSKTLRSPLHF.